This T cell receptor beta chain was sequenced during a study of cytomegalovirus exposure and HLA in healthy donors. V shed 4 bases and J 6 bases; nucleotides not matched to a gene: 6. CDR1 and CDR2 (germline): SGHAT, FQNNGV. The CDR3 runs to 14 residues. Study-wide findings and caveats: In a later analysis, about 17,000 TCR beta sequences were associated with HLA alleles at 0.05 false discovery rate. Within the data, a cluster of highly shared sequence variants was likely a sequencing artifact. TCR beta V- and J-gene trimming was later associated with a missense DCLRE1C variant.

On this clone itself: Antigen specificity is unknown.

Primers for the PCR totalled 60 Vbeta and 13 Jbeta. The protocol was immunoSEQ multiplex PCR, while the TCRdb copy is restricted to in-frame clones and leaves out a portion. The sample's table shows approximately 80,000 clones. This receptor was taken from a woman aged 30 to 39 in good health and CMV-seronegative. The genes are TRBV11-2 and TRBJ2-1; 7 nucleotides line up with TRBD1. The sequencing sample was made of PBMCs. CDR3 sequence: CASSSAHRGNEQFF. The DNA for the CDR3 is TGTGCCAGCAGCTCGGCGCACAGGGGCAATGAGCAGTTCTTC.